This TCR beta chain is from a study of radiotherapy plus CTLA-4 blockade in lung cancer. Study observations and caveats: In blood, tumor-derived TCR clones expanded after radiotherapy plus ipilimumab. Early blood T cell clone dynamics, with interferon-beta, were reported to best predict response.

Those patients who had chemo-refractory metastatic non-small-cell lung cancer were given focal radiation along with CTLA-4 blockade through ipilimumab. With regard to this clone: Its cognate antigen is unknown.

The CDR3 length is 13 residues. The V end was cut by 5 bases, the J end by 11 bases, with 17 bases between. The germline V gene encodes CDR1 MDHEN and CDR2 SYDVKM. TCRdb's table, derived via immunoSEQ multiplex PCR, lists solely in-frame clones and lacks some. Seen here are approximately 77,000 clones, 78% observed once, and the top ten hold approximately 24%. The chain recombines TRBV28 with TRBJ2-3, with D perhaps TRBD2 (6 bases). This TCR was sampled from a human donor with non-small cell lung cancer whose response to radiotherapy plus ipilimumab could not be evaluated. Some clones in this sample may be carry-over from other donors' samples. Here the sequenced sample was peripheral blood, taken from a patient treated with radiotherapy plus ipilimumab. The CDR3 is CASSQPSGSLQYF. The CDR3 region has the DNA TGTGCCAGCAGTCAACCCTCCGGGAGTTTGCAGTATTTT.